This T cell receptor (beta chain) was found in a study of technical replicates of blood from several donors. TCRdb's table, derived via immunoSEQ multiplex PCR, lists solely in-frame clones and lacks some. This sample has around 90,000 clones; 94% occur once, and the top ten carry around 0.24%. CDR3 length equals 15 residues. V lost 2 bases to trimming and J lost 3 bases, with 14 bases between them. Germline CDR1 MGHRA, CDR2 YSYEKL. The receptor was derived from a human donor in good health. The sample comprised T cells isolated from PBMCs. This chain links TRBV4-1 with TRBJ2-7, with D possibly being TRBD1 (5 bases). The CDR3 coding sequence is TGCGCCAGCAGCCAACCTGGAAAGGGGAACTACGAGCAGTACTTC. Its translation: CASSQPGKGNYEQYF.